This T cell receptor (beta chain) was found in a study of cytomegalovirus exposure and HLA in healthy donors. Overall study results and limits: V- and J-gene trimming of TCR beta was linked (in a later analysis) to a missense DCLRE1C variant.

Of note for this clone: Its target is not known. The sample carries other DNA sequences with the same CDR3.

The CDR3 spans 15 residues. Germline loops: CDR1 SGHTA, CDR2 FQGNSA. Trimming removed 2 bases from V and 5 bases from J; junction bases left unmatched: 8. Primers included in the PCR were 60 Vbeta and 13 Jbeta primers. Assay used: immunoSEQ multiplex PCR; TCRdb lists only in-frame clones, some missing. This table has 150,000 to 200,000 clones, about 80% appearing once. This clonotype was sampled from a middle-aged man in good health and CMV-seronegative. This chain uses TRBV7-2 with TRBJ2-7, with 8 bases lining up with TRBD1. Sequencing used PBMCs. The CDR3 sequence is CASSLSQGARNEQYF. The CDR3 DNA is TGTGCCAGCAGCTTAAGCCAGGGGGCGAGGAACGAGCAGTACTTC.